The present T cell receptor beta chain was sequenced within a study of CD8 T cells in Susac syndrome. Relapsing-remitting disease, either stable or active, was present in the multiple sclerosis controls, who were treatment-naive patients. FACS enriched CD8+ TEMRA cells, while bulk CD8+ and CD4+ were negatively isolated. Findings and caveats of the study: It was acknowledged in the study that the number of individuals who were included in its TCR sequencing and HLA analysis was relatively small.

A word on this clonotype: The antigen is undetermined.

The RNA, about 0.45 to 1 ug, was put through reverse transcription using random hexamers. TCRdb called the immunoSEQ multiplex PCR reads again in MiXCR, with one record for every CDR3 protein. The sample has 200,000 or so distinct CDR3 sequences; approximately 90% are singletons. This CDR3 has 14 amino acids. Trimming cost V 0 bases and J 1 base, with 5 bases left between them. Germline CDR1 is SEHNR and CDR2 is FQNEAQ (reference sequence). V gene TRBV7-9 combines with J gene TRBJ2-3, with no clear D. This receptor was identified in a human donor with multiple sclerosis. The sequencing input was CD8+ T cells from PBMCs. CDR3 coding DNA: TGTGCCAGCAGCTTAGCGTGGGGCACAGATACGCAGTATTTT. It translates to CASSLAWGTDTQYF.